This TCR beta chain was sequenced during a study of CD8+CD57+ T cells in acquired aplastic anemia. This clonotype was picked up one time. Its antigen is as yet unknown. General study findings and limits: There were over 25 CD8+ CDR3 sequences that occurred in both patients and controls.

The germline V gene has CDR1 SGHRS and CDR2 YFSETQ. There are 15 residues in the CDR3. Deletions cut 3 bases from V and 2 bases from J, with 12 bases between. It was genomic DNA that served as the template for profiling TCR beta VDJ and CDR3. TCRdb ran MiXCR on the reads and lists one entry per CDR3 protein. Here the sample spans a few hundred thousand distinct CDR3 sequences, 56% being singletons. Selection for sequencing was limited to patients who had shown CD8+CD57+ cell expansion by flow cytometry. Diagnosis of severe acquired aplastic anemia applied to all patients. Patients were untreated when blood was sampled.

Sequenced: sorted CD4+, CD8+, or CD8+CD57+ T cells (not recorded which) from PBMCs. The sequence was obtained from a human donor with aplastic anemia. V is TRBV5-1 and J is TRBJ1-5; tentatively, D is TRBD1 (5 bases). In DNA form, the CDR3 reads TGCGCCAGCAGCTGGGCAGGGTCGGGCAATCAGCCCCAGCATTTT. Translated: CASSWAGSGNQPQHF. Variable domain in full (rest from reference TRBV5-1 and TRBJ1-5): KAGVTQTPRYLIKTRGQQVTLSCSPISGHRSVSWYQQTPGQGLQFLFEYFSETQRNKGNFPGRFSGRQFSNSRSEMNVSTLELGDSALYLCASSWAGSGNQPQHFGDGTRLSIL.